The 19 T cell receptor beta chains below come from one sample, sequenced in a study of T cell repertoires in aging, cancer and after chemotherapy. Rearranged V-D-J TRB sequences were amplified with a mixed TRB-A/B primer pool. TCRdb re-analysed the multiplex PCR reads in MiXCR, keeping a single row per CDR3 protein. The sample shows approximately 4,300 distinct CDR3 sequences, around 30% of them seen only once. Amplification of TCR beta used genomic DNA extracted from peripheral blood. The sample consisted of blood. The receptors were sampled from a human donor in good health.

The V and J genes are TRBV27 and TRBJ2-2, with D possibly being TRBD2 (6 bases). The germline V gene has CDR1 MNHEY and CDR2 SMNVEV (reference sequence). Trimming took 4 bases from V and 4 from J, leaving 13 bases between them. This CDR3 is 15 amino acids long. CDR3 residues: CASSSRDLTTGELFF. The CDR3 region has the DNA TGTGCCAGCAGTTCCCGGGACTTGACCACCGGGGAGCTGTTTTTT.

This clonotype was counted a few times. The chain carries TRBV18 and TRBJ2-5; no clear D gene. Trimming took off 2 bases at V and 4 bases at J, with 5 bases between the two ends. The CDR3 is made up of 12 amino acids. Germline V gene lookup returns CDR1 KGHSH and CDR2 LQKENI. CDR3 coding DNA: TGTGCCAGCTCACCATTCGGAGAGACCCAGTACTTC. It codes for CASSPFGETQYF.

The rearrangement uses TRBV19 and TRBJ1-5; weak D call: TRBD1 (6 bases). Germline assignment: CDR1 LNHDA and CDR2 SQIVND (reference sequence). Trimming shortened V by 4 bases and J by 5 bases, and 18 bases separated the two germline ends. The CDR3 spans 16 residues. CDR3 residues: CASSSGQPKSDQPQHF. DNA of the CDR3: TGTGCCAGTAGTAGCGGACAGCCGAAAAGCGATCAGCCCCAGCATTTT.

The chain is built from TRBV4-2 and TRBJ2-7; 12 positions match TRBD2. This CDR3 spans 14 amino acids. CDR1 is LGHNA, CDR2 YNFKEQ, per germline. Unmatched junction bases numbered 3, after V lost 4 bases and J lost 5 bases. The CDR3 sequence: CASSPSGGANEQYF. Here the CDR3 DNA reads TGTGCCAGCAGCCCTAGCGGGGGGGCCAACGAGCAGTACTTC.

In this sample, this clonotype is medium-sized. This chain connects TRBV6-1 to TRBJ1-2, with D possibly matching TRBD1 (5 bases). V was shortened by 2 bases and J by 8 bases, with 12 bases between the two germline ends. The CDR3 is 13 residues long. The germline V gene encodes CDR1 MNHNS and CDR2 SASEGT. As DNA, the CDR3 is TGTGCCAGCAGTGAAAGAGAACAGGCGGGCTACACCTTC. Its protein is CASSEREQAGYTF.

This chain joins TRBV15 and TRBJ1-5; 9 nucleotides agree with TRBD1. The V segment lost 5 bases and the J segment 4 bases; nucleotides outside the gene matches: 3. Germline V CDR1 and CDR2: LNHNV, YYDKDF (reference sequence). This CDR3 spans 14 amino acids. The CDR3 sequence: CATSAGQGNQPQHF. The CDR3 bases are TGTGCCACCAGCGCGGGACAGGGTAATCAGCCCCAGCATTTT.

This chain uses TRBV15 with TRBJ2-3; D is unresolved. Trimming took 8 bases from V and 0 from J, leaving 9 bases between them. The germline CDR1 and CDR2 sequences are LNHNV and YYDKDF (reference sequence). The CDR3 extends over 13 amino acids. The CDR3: CATRTVSTDTQYF. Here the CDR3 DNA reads TGTGCCACCCGGACGGTTAGCACAGATACGCAGTATTTT.

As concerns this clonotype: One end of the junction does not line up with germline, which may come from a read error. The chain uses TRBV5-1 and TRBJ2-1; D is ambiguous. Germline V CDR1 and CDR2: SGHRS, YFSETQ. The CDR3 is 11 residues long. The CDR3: CASSSRNKQFF. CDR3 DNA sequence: TGTGCCAGCAGCTCACGGAATAAGCAGTTCTTC.

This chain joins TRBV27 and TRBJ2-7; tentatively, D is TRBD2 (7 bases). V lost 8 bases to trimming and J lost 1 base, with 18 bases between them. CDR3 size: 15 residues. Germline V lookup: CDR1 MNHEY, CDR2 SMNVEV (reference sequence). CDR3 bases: TGTGCCAGCCGGGAGGACGGGGGGCCGTCCTACGAGCAGTACTTC. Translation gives CASREDGGPSYEQYF.

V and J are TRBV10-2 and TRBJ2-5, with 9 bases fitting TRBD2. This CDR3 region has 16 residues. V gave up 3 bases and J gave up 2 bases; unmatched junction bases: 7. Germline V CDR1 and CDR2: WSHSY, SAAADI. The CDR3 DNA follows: TGCGCCAGCAGTGACATTAGCGGGGGCGAACAAGAGACCCAGTACTTC. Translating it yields CASSDISGGEQETQYF.

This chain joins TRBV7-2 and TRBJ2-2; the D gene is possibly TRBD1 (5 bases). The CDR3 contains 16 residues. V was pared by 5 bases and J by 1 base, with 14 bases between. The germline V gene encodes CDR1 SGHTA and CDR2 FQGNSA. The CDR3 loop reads CASSPRQGMNTGELFF. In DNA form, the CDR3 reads TGTGCCAGCAGCCCGCGTCAGGGAATGAACACCGGGGAGCTGTTTTTT.

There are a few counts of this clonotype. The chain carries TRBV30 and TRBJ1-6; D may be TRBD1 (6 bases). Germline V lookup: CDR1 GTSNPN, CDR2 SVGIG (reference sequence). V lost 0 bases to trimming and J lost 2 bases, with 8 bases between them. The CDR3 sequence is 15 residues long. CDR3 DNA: TGTGCCTGGAGTGTAGCAGGGGCCTATAATTCACCCCTCCACTTT. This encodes CAWSVAGAYNSPLHF.

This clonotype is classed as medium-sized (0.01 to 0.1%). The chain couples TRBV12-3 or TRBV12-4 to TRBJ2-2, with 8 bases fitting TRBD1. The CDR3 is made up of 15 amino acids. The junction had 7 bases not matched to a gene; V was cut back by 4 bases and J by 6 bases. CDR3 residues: CASSYGGQGSGELFF. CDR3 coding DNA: TGTGCCAGCAGTTACGGCGGACAGGGCTCCGGGGAGCTGTTTTTT.

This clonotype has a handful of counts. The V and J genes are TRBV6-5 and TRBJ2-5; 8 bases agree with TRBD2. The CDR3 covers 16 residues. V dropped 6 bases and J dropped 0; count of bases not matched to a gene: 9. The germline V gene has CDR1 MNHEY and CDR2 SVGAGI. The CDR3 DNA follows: TGTGCCAGCAGACCCACTAGCGGACGCTACCAAGAGACCCAGTACTTC. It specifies CASRPTSGRYQETQYF.

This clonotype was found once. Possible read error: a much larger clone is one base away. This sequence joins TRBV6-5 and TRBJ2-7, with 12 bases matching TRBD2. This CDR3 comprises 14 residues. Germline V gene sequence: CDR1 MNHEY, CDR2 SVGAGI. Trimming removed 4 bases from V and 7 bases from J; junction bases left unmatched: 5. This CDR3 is CASSSSGGDNEQYF. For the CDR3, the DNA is TGTGCCAGCAGTTCTAGCGGGGGGGACAATGAGCAGTACTTC.

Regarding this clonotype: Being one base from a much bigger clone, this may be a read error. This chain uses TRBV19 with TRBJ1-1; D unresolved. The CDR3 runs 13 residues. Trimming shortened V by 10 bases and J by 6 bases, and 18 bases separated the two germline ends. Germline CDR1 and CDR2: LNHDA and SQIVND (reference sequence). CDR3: CATKKMKGSEAFF. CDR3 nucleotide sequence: TGTGCCACCAAGAAGATGAAAGGGTCTGAAGCTTTCTTT.

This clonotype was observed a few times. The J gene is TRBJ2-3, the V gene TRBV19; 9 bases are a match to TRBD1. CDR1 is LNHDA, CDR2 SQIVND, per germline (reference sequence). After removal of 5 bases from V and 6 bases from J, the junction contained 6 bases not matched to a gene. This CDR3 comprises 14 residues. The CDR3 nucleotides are TGTGCCAGTAGTCAAGGGACAGGGCGCGATACGCAGTATTTT. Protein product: CASSQGTGRDTQYF.

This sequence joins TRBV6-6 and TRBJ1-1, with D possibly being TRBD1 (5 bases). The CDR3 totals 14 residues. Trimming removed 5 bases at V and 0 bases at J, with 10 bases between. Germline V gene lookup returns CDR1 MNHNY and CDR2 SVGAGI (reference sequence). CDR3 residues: CASSADRLNTEAFF. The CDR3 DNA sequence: TGTGCCAGCAGTGCCGACAGATTGAACACTGAAGCTTTCTTT.

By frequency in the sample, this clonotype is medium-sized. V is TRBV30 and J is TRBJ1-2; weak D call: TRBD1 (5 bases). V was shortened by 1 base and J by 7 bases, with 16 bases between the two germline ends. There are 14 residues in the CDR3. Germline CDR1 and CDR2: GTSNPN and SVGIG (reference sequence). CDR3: CAWSGGGDFGGYTF. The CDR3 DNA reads TGTGCCTGGAGTGGGGGGGGGGATTTCGGTGGCTACACCTTC.